The subject of this entry is one T cell receptor (beta chain). The entry originates in a study of blood T cell repertoires in COVID-19. Study overall: Specimens from acute and convalescent COVID-19 originated in the United States, Italy and Spain. The cDNA or gDNA used as material had been derived from T cells, B-cell-depleted T cells, or PBMCs.

As handled by the study authors: Cell counts per sample came from amplifying reference gene primers. The repertoire was sequenced with immunoSEQ multiplex PCR; TCRdb's copy has only in-frame clones and lacks some. That table furnishes V, J and clone size, whereas the DNA furnished D and trimming. The sample holds about 99,000 clones, around 74% seen once. The CDR3 extends over 15 amino acids. Germline CDR1 reads DFQATT; CDR2 reads SNEGSKA (reference sequence). The junction had 5 bases not matched to a gene; V was cut back by 3 bases and J by 0 bases. This chain connects TRBV20-1 to TRBJ2-1; 7 positions agree with TRBD2. The specimen sequenced was peripheral blood. The sequence was obtained from a woman of 80 years or more with active or convalescent COVID-19. In nucleotides, the CDR3 is TGCAGTGCTAGTGCTAGCGGAAGCTCCTACAATGAGCAGTTCTTC. It encodes CSASASGSSYNEQFF.